Below are 20 T cell receptor beta chains sequenced from a single sample in a study of T cell responses to AZD1222 COVID-19 vaccine. Assay used: immunoSEQ multiplex PCR; TCRdb lists only in-frame clones, some missing. The repertoire holds under 140,000 clones, with approximately 85% as singletons. The starting material was peripheral blood, obtained on day 0 of AZD1222 vaccination. Receptors were obtained from an adult in good health.

The chain couples TRBV28 to TRBJ2-7; possible D gene TRBD1, 5 bases. CDR3 length equals 15 residues. V was clipped by 7 bases and J by 1 base, with 17 bases between them. The germline gives CDR1 MDHEN, CDR2 SYDVKM. The CDR3 spells CASTSIGERSYEQYF. The CDR3 DNA reads as TGTGCCAGCACCTCAATAGGGGAAAGGTCCTACGAGCAGTACTTC.

The chain joins TRBV2 to TRBJ1-1; D uncertain. This CDR3 has 14 residues. Germline CDR1 reads SNHLY; CDR2 reads FYNNEI. The V end lost 2 bases, the J end lost 7 bases, and 14 bases lay between the germline ends. This CDR3 reads CASSESSVKGEAFF. DNA of the CDR3: TGTGCCAGCAGTGAATCCAGTGTAAAGGGTGAAGCTTTCTTT.

This chain joins TRBV5-6 and TRBJ1-5; D is undetermined. Germline V CDR1 and CDR2: SGHDT, YYEEEE. V gave up 4 bases and J gave up 1 base, with 9 bases separating them. CDR3 size: 14 residues. Here the CDR3 reads CASSKLASNQPQHF. The DNA for the CDR3 is TGTGCCAGCAGCAAACTAGCCAGCAATCAGCCCCAGCATTTT.

V usage is TRBV4-2 and J usage is TRBJ2-7, with D perhaps matching TRBD2 (6 bases). The CDR3 sequence is 15 residues long. Germline V gene sequence: CDR1 LGHNA, CDR2 YNFKEQ. The V gene lost 1 base and the J gene lost 2 bases, with 12 bases spanning the gap. The CDR3 nucleotides are TGTGCCAGCAGCCAAGCACTTAGCGGCACCTACGAGCAGTACTTC. Translating it yields CASSQALSGTYEQYF.

The chain links TRBV19 to TRBJ2-3, with D perhaps TRBD2 (6 bases). V lost 6 bases, J lost 6 bases, and 16 bases lay in between. The germline CDR1 and CDR2 sequences are LNHDA and SQIVND (reference sequence). This CDR3 comprises 14 residues. The DNA of the CDR3 is TGTGCCAGTAGATCGGAGGGTCCGTCCGATACGCAGTATTTT. This sequence encodes CASRSEGPSDTQYF.

The rearrangement joins TRBV28 to TRBJ2-5; TRBD2 agrees at 12 bases. CDR1 is MDHEN, CDR2 SYDVKM, per germline. This CDR3 contains 16 residues. V trimming: 4 bases; J trimming: 6 bases; junction bases outside the gene matches: 9. The CDR3 nucleotides are TGTGCCAGCAGTTCTCCGGGACTAGCGGGTTGGAAGACCCAGTACTTC. Protein sequence: CASSSPGLAGWKTQYF.

This clone was detected only once. This chain uses TRBV5-1 with TRBJ2-3, with 8 bases that match TRBD1. With 2 bases clipped from V and 3 bases from J, the junction kept 8 bases outside the gene matches. This CDR3 is 16 amino acids long. Germline-derived CDR1 and CDR2 are SGHRS and YFSETQ. The CDR3 loop is CASSFRGRMLTDTQYF. The CDR3 DNA reads as TGCGCCAGCAGCTTCAGGGGGCGAATGTTGACAGATACGCAGTATTTT.

The CDR3 nucleotides read TGTGCCTGTAGGGACAGCTATGGCTACACCTTC. Residues: CACRDSYGYTF. The chain carries TRBV30 and TRBJ1-2; TRBD1 matches 7 bases. This CDR3 region has 11 residues. After removal of 6 bases from V and 4 bases from J, the junction contained 2 bases not matched to a gene. Germline values: CDR1 GTSNPN, CDR2 SVGIG (reference sequence).

This clone was seen a handful of times. The chain is built from TRBV24-1 and TRBJ2-3; D remains ambiguous. CDR1 is KGHDR and CDR2 is SFDVKD in the germline V gene. The CDR3 has 14 residues. The V gene lost 6 bases and the J gene lost 5 bases, with 14 bases spanning the gap. CDR3 residues: CATSWPPPEDTQYF. DNA of the CDR3: TGTGCCACCAGTTGGCCCCCCCCGGAAGATACGCAGTATTTT.

The chain links TRBV3-1 (or the pseudogene TRBV3-2) to TRBJ2-1, with 10 nucleotides matching TRBD2. Trimming cost V 1 base and J 0 bases; bases outside gene matches: 3. This CDR3 has 17 residues. CDR1 and CDR2 from the germline V gene are LGHDT and YNNKEL (reference sequence). The CDR3 loop reads CASSQGTSGISYNEQFF. The DNA for the CDR3 is TGTGCCAGCAGCCAAGGAACTAGCGGGATCTCCTACAATGAGCAGTTCTTC.

This clone has more than one count but fewer than ten. The chain has TRBV2 and TRBJ2-7; D is unresolved. The CDR3 has 14 amino acids. Germline loops: CDR1 SNHLY, CDR2 FYNNEI. Trimming took off 8 bases at V and 0 bases at J, with 14 bases between the two ends. CDR3 protein: CASRPGRSSYEQYF. The CDR3 nucleotides read TGTGCCAGCCGTCCAGGCAGGTCCTCCTACGAGCAGTACTTC.

The chain joins TRBV30 to TRBJ1-5; 8 bases agree with TRBD1. Trimming cost V 5 bases and J 1 base; bases outside gene matches: 1. This CDR3 has 13 residues. Germline V gives CDR1 GTSNPN, CDR2 SVGIG (reference sequence). This chain's CDR3 is CAWAGGSNQPQHF. Here the CDR3 DNA reads TGTGCCTGGGCAGGGGGCAGCAATCAGCCCCAGCATTTT.

The V and J genes are TRBV30 and TRBJ1-4; 11 nucleotides match TRBD1. The CDR3 extends over 18 amino acids. V shed 3 bases and J 2 bases; nucleotides not matched to a gene: 11. Germline CDR1 is GTSNPN and CDR2 is SVGIG (reference sequence). Here the CDR3 reads CAWSGWDRGVGTNEKLFF. The DNA of the CDR3 is TGTGCCTGGAGCGGATGGGACAGGGGGGTAGGGACTAATGAAAAACTGTTTTTT.

The chain uses TRBV19 and TRBJ2-3, with D perhaps TRBD1 or TRBD2 (6 bases each). Germline-derived CDR1 and CDR2 are LNHDA and SQIVND (reference sequence). With 2 bases removed from V and 2 bases from J, the gap between germline ends came to 11 bases. This CDR3 region has 15 residues. In DNA, the CDR3 is TGTGCCAGTAGTATAAGAGGGGGGAACACAGATACGCAGTATTTT. Its translation: CASSIRGGNTDTQYF. Supplemented by reference TRBV19 and TRBJ2-3, the full variable domain reads DGGITQSPKYLFRKEGQNVTLSCEQNLNHDAMYWYRQDPGQGLRLIYYSQIVNDFQKGDIAEGYSVSREKKESFPLTVTSAQKNPTAFYLCASSIRGGNTDTQYFGPGTRLTVL.

The V call is TRBV11-2, the J call TRBJ1-3; 8 bases agree with TRBD1. Germline CDR1 SGHAT, CDR2 FQNNGV. The CDR3 runs 17 residues. The trim removed 1 base at V and 2 bases at J, leaving 7 bases unmatched. The CDR3 loop reads CASSLASPRGPGNTIYF. The CDR3 DNA sequence: TGTGCCAGCAGCTTAGCGTCGCCCAGGGGGCCTGGAAACACCATATATTTT.

The chain has TRBV7-2 and TRBJ2-1, with D tentatively TRBD2 (5 bases). CDR3 size: 14 residues. The germline gives CDR1 SGHTA, CDR2 FQGNSA. The V and J ends lost 3 bases and 0 bases respectively, with 6 bases between them. The CDR3 loop reads CASSFGSSYNEQFF. The CDR3 DNA is TGTGCCAGCAGCTTTGGGAGCTCCTACAATGAGCAGTTCTTC.

The chain recombines TRBV5-4 with TRBJ1-2, with D unresolved. With 3 bases removed from V and 1 base from J, the gap between germline ends came to 7 bases. There are 13 residues in the CDR3. Looked up from germline, CDR1 is SGHNT and CDR2 is YYREEE (reference sequence). CDR3 coding DNA: TGTGCCAGCAGCTCCGATGTTAACTATGGCTACACCTTC. Residues: CASSSDVNYGYTF.

Written as DNA, the CDR3 is TGTGCCAGTAGTATAGCGGGCGGGACAGGGGCAAGGGAGCAGTTCTTC. Translating gives CASSIAGGTGAREQFF. This chain joins TRBV19 and TRBJ2-1; the match to TRBD1 covers 10 bases. Germline CDR1 is LNHDA and CDR2 is SQIVND (reference sequence). The CDR3 loop spans 16 amino acids. V trimming: 1 base; J trimming: 10 bases; junction bases outside the gene matches: 10.

J is TRBJ2-1 and V is TRBV19; no firm D call. From germline, CDR1 is LNHDA and CDR2 SQIVND (reference sequence). The V gene lost 7 bases and the J gene lost 4 bases, with 20 bases spanning the gap. There are 16 residues in the CDR3. CDR3: CASNQGGQALYNEQFF. The CDR3 bases are TGTGCCAGTAATCAAGGCGGCCAGGCCCTTTACAATGAGCAGTTCTTC.

This sequence joins TRBV7-2 and TRBJ1-5; D remains unclear. CDR1 SGHTA and CDR2 FQGNSA come from the germline V gene. V gave up 1 base and J gave up 2 bases, with 6 bases separating them. CDR3 length: 14 residues. CDR3 DNA sequence: TGTGCCAGCAGCTTAGGTAAGGGCAATCAGCCCCAGCATTTT. Encoded protein: CASSLGKGNQPQHF.